The next 3 T cell receptor beta chains were all read from a single sample in a study of cytomegalovirus exposure and HLA in healthy donors. Primers: 60 Vbeta forward and 13 Jbeta reverse. The data were produced by immunoSEQ multiplex PCR, yet TCRdb's version contains in-frame clones alone and is incomplete. Seen here are more than 95,000 clones, 76% observed once, and the top ten hold less than 2%. The specimen sequenced was PBMCs. These receptors were obtained from a man aged 50-59 years in good health and CMV-seronegative.

The rearrangement uses TRBV18 and TRBJ1-1; possible D gene TRBD1, 5 bases. Germline V lookup: CDR1 KGHSH, CDR2 LQKENI. Between the trimmed V and J ends, which lost 1 base and 6 bases, there was a span of 12 bases. This CDR3 has 14 amino acids. The CDR3 spells CASSPLKVGAEAFF. The CDR3 DNA follows: TGTGCCAGCTCACCACTCAAGGTAGGGGCTGAAGCTTTCTTT. The whole variable domain, filled in from reference TRBV18 and TRBJ1-1, reads NAGVMQNPRHLVRRRGQEARLRCSPMKGHSHVYWYRQLPEEGLKFMVYLQKENIIDESGMPKERFSAEFPKEGPSILRIQQVVRGDSAAYFCASSPLKVGAEAFFGQGTRLTVV.

The genes are TRBV5-1 and TRBJ2-5, with D unresolved. Trimming left V 2 bases short and J 0 bases short, with 5 bases between. Germline CDR1 SGHRS, CDR2 YFSETQ. This CDR3 is built from 13 residues. In DNA, the CDR3 is TGCGCCAGCAGCTTTACAGACCAAGAGACCCAGTACTTC. It specifies CASSFTDQETQYF.

The CDR3 here is CSASVGQRLNTEAFF. CDR3 sequence (DNA): TGCAGCGCCTCCGTGGGACAACGGTTGAACACTGAAGCTTTCTTT. This chain joins TRBV29-1 and TRBJ1-1; D is perhaps TRBD1 (6 bases). Germline CDR1 is SQVTM and CDR2 is ANQGSEA. The CDR3 spans 15 residues. V shed 7 bases and J shed 0 bases, with 18 bases lying between them.